The text below deals with one T cell receptor beta chain. This sample stems from a study of cytomegalovirus exposure and HLA in healthy donors. Using immunoSEQ multiplex PCR, the repertoire was profiled, and TCRdb retains in-frame clones only, with some absent. The profile covers tens of thousands of clones, with about 92% appearing a single time and around 1% taken by the ten largest. After removal of 3 bases from V and 5 bases from J, the junction contained 7 bases not matched to a gene. The germline CDR1 and CDR2 sequences are MNHEY and SVGAGI. This CDR3 region has 15 residues. This clonotype was sampled from a man between 18 and 35 years old in good health and CMV-seronegative. The chain employs TRBV6-5 and TRBJ2-7, with 10 bases fitting TRBD2. The specimen sequenced was PBMCs. Here the CDR3 reads CASSYWSGRGNEQYF. The CDR3 DNA follows: TGTGCCAGCAGTTATTGGAGCGGGAGGGGGAACGAGCAGTACTTC.